This T cell receptor (beta chain) is from a study of control samples from healthy donors and cancer patients. Germline CDR1 is MNHEY and CDR2 is SMNVEV (reference sequence). The CDR3 is 13 residues long. V gave up 4 bases and J gave up 0 bases, with 6 bases separating them. Libraries were prepared by immunoSEQ multiplex PCR; TCRdb keeps only in-frame clonotypes and omits some of them. The sample yields over 150,000 clones, roughly 94% seen once. The sample comprised blood. The chain has TRBV27 and TRBJ1-1, with D uncertain. The clonotype comes from a woman younger than 35 in good health. CDR3 DNA sequence: TGTGCCAGCAGTTCTTATATGAACACTGAAGCTTTCTTT. Amino acid sequence: CASSSYMNTEAFF.